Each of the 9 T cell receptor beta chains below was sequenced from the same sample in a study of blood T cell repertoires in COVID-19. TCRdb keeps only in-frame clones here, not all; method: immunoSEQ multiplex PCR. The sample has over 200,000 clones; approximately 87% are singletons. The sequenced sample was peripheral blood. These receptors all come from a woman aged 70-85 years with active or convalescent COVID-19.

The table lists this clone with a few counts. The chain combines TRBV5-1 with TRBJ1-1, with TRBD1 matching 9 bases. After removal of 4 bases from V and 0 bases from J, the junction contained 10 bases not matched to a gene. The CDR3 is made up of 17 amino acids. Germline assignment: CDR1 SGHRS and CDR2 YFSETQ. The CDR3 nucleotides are TGCGCCAGCAGCACTCATACAGGGGGCGCCATGAACACTGAAGCTTTCTTT. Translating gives CASSTHTGGAMNTEAFF.

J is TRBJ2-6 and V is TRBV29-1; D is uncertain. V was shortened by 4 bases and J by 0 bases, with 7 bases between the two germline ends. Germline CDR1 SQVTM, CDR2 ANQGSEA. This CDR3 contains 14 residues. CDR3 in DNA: TGCAGCGTTGCGTGGCTCTCTGGGGCCAACGTCCTGACTTTC. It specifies CSVAWLSGANVLTF.

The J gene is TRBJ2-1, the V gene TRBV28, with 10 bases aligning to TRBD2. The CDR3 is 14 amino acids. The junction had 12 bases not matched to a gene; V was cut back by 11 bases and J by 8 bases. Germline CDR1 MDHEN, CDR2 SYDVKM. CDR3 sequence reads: CAAEASGSLYEQFF. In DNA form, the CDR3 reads TGTGCCGCCGAAGCTAGCGGGAGTCTTTATGAGCAGTTCTTC. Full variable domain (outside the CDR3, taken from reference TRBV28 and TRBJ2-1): DVKVTQSSRYLVKRTGEKVFLECVQDMDHENMFWYRQDPGLGLRLIYFSYDVKMKEKGDIPEGYSVSREKKERFSLILESASTNQTSMYLCAAEASGSLYEQFFGPGTRLTVL.

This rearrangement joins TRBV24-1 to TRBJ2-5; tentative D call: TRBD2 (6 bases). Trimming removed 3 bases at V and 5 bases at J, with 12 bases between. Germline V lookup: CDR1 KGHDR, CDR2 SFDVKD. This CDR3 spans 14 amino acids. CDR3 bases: TGTGCCACCAGTGATCGTGGGGGGACGGAGACCCAGTACTTC. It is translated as CATSDRGGTETQYF.

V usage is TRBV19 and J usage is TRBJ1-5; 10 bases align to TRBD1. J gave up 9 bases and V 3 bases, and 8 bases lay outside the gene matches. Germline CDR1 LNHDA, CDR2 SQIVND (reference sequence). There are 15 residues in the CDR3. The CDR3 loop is CASSMGTGASSPQHF. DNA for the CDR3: TGTGCCAGTAGTATGGGGACAGGGGCTAGTTCGCCCCAGCATTTT.

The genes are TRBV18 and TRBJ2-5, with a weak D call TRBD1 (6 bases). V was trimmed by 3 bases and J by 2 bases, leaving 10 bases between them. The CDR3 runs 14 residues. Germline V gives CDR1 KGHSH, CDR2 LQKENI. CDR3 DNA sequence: TGTGCCAGCTCACCTGGACAGTTTCAAGAGACCCAGTACTTC. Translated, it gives CASSPGQFQETQYF.

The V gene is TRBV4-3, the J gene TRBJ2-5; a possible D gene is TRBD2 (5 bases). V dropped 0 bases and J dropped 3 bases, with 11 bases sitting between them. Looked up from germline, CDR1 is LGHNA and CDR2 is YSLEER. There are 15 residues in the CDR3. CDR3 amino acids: CASSQELALEETQYF. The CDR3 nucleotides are TGCGCCAGCAGCCAAGAGTTAGCGTTGGAAGAGACCCAGTACTTC.

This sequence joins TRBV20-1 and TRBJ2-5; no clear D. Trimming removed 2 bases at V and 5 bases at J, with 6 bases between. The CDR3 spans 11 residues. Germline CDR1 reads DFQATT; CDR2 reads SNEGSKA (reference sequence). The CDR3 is CSARILETQYF. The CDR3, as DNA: TGCAGTGCTAGAATCCTTGAGACCCAGTACTTC.

This CDR3 reads CASSQDSIGGNSPLHF. In nucleotides, the CDR3 is TGTGCCAGCAGCCAAGATAGCATCGGAGGGAATTCACCCCTCCACTTT. The chain has TRBV4-2 and TRBJ1-6, with no clear D. Trimming shortened V by 0 bases and J by 7 bases, and 13 bases separated the two germline ends. The CDR3 has 16 residues. Germline CDR1 LGHNA, CDR2 YNFKEQ.